These 20 T cell receptor beta chains were sequenced from one sample in a study of metastatic and nonmetastatic thyroid tumors. Using MiXCR, TCRdb re-called clones from the PCR reads. Of approximately 15,000 clones in the sample, about 33% were seen once. Patients underwent thyroid surgery, and none had received any treatment before it. The specimen sequenced was tumor tissue. The receptor set was obtained from a female donor with papillary thyroid cancer or a benign thyroid nodule (not recorded which). Some clones in this sample may be carry-over from other donors' samples.

The chain couples TRBV18 to TRBJ2-3; no clear D gene. Per germline, CDR1 KGHSH and CDR2 LQKENI. Trimming pared 3 bases from V and 2 bases from J, leaving 6 bases between. The CDR3 totals 13 residues. The CDR3: CASSPGTTDTQYF. CDR3 DNA sequence: TGTGCCAGCTCACCCGGTACCACAGATACGCAGTATTTT.

There are a few counts of this clone. One end of the junction is discordant with germline, which a read error may explain. The V call is TRBV20-1, the J call TRBJ2-7; TRBD1 aligns across 8 bases. The CDR3 is 13 amino acids. Per germline, CDR1 DFQATT and CDR2 SNEGSKA (reference sequence). CDR3 in DNA: TGCAGTGCTAGACTAAAGGGGACAGGCGAGAAGTACTTC. Translation gives CSARLKGTGEKYF.

This clone has only a few counts. CDR3 sequence: CASDRTGGTEAFF. The DNA for the CDR3 is TGTGCCAGCGACAGGACAGGGGGAACTGAAGCTTTCTTT. J is TRBJ1-1 and V is TRBV12-3 or TRBV12-4; 10 positions match TRBD1. J gave up 5 bases and V 8 bases, and 5 bases lay outside the gene matches. This CDR3 region has 13 residues.

Concerning this clone itself: Germline is not matched at one junction end, which may reflect a read error. This chain connects TRBV7-7 to TRBJ2-7; 7 positions match TRBD2. The CDR3 totals 15 residues. CDR1 and CDR2 (germline): SSHAT, FNYEAQ (reference sequence). The CDR3 DNA reads as TGCGCCAGCAGCATGGGAGCGGGATACCACTACGAGCAGTACTTC. Translating gives CASSMGAGYHYEQYF.

This sequence joins TRBV20-1 and TRBJ2-5, with a weak D call TRBD1 (6 bases). The CDR3 is made up of 15 amino acids. Trimming cost V 0 bases and J 3 bases, with 14 bases left between them. Germline CDR1 DFQATT, CDR2 SNEGSKA (reference sequence). CDR3 in DNA: TGCAGTGCTAGAGATTTGACAGGCTTTGAAGAGACCCAGTACTTC. This sequence encodes CSARDLTGFEETQYF.

This chain links TRBV4-1 with TRBJ2-7, with 7 bases fitting TRBD1. CDR1 is MGHRA and CDR2 is YSYEKL in the germline V gene. V shed 7 bases and J 1 base; nucleotides not matched to a gene: 10. The CDR3 has 15 amino acids. CDR3 residues: CASTRGTATSYEQYF. CDR3 nucleotides: TGCGCCAGCACCAGAGGGACAGCTACTTCCTACGAGCAGTACTTC.

The chain combines TRBV11-2 with TRBJ2-4; 7 bases fit TRBD1. This CDR3 comprises 13 residues. Germline CDR1 SGHAT, CDR2 FQNNGV. Trimming took 0 bases from V and 10 from J; bases not matched to a gene: 3. The CDR3 sequence is CASSLENRGIQYF. The DNA of the CDR3 is TGTGCCAGCAGCTTAGAAAACAGGGGAATTCAGTACTTC.

The rearrangement uses TRBV20-1 and TRBJ1-5; D gene ambiguous. Germline values: CDR1 DFQATT, CDR2 SNEGSKA (reference sequence). Between the trimmed V and J ends, which lost 4 bases and 1 base, there was a span of 14 bases. CDR3 length: 15 residues. CDR3 nucleotides: TGCAGTGCTACGCCCTTACGGCAGAGCAATCAGCCCCAGCATTTT. Encoded protein: CSATPLRQSNQPQHF.

This clone is judged medium-sized. The chain is built from TRBV11-2 and TRBJ1-6; 7 positions agree with TRBD1. The length of the CDR3 is 15 residues. Germline CDR1 is SGHAT and CDR2 is FQNNGV. V shed 4 bases and J 7 bases; nucleotides not matched to a gene: 7. The CDR3 DNA reads as TGTGCCAGCAGCTCAAATAGGACAGGCAATTCACCCCTCCACTTT. Its protein is CASSSNRTGNSPLHF. Full variable domain (remainder filled in from reference TRBV11-2 and TRBJ1-6): EAGVAQSPRYKIIEKRQSVAFWCNPISGHATLYWYQQILGQGPKLLIQFQNNGVVDDSQLPKDRFSAERLKGVDSTLKIQPAKLEDSAVYLCASSSNRTGNSPLHFGNGTRLTVT.

The V and J genes are TRBV5-1 and TRBJ1-2; D is uncertain. V gave up 0 bases and J gave up 6 bases, with 18 bases separating them. This CDR3 spans 16 amino acids. Germline CDR1 is SGHRS and CDR2 is YFSETQ. The CDR3: CASSLAVTPVRDGYTF. CDR3 coding DNA: TGCGCCAGCAGCTTGGCCGTCACCCCTGTTCGGGATGGCTACACCTTC.

In its sample, this clone was seen many times. This chain connects TRBV29-1 to TRBJ1-1; possibly TRBD1 for D (5 bases). Trimming pared 6 bases from V and 7 bases from J, leaving 12 bases between. The CDR3 contains 11 residues. Germline loops: CDR1 SQVTM, CDR2 ANQGSEA. This chain's CDR3 is CSVRRDFEAFF. CDR3 in DNA: TGCAGCGTGCGTCGGGACTTTGAAGCTTTCTTT. The whole variable domain, remainder taken from reference TRBV29-1 and TRBJ1-1, is SAVISQKPSRDICQRGTSLTIQCQVDSQVTMMFWYRQQPGQSLTLIATANQGSEATYESGFVIDKFPISRPNLTFSTLTVSNMSPEDSSIYLCSVRRDFEAFFGQGTRLTVV.

This clone was found a few times. The gene calls are TRBV19 and TRBJ2-2; D uncertain. Germline CDR1 is LNHDA and CDR2 is SQIVND (reference sequence). The CDR3 sequence is 13 residues long. The V end was cut by 5 bases, the J end by 7 bases, with 11 bases between. CDR3 sequence (DNA): TGTGCCAGTAGTCAAAACTTAAACGGGGAGCTGTTTTTT. Its protein is CASSQNLNGELFF. Full variable domain (outside the CDR3, taken from reference TRBV19 and TRBJ2-2): DGGITQSPKYLFRKEGQNVTLSCEQNLNHDAMYWYRQDPGQGLRLIYYSQIVNDFQKGDIAEGYSVSREKKESFPLTVTSAQKNPTAFYLCASSQNLNGELFFGEGSRLTVL.

This clone was seen at least ten times. The chain recombines TRBV5-5 with TRBJ1-1; unclear D gene. Germline CDR1 SGHKS, CDR2 YYEKEE (reference sequence). V was shortened by 5 bases and J by 0 bases, with 8 bases between the two germline ends. The CDR3 length is 13 residues. The DNA of the CDR3 is TGTGCCAGCAGAGGGAACGTGAACACTGAAGCTTTCTTT. The encoded protein is CASRGNVNTEAFF.

This clone was counted between two and nine times. The CDR3 DNA reads as TGCGCCAGCAGCCAAGTTCAGGGAGATTACGAGCAGTACTTC. Translating gives CASSQVQGDYEQYF. The gene calls are TRBV4-1 and TRBJ2-7, with D perhaps being TRBD1 or TRBD2 (5 bases each). Per germline, CDR1 MGHRA and CDR2 YSYEKL. The CDR3 is 14 amino acids. V lost 1 base, J lost 4 bases, and 11 bases lay in between.

This clone is medium-sized (0.01 to 0.1%). The chain carries TRBV27 and TRBJ1-2; the match to TRBD1 covers 9 bases. Germline CDR1 MNHEY, CDR2 SMNVEV (reference sequence). With 3 bases clipped from V and 5 bases from J, the junction kept 13 bases outside the gene matches. This CDR3 contains 17 residues. The CDR3 coding sequence is TGTGCCAGCAGTTTTACCCGGACAGGGGAGAAAGGATATGGCTACACCTTC. It encodes CASSFTRTGEKGYGYTF.

This clone was seen only a few times. The J gene is TRBJ1-3, the V gene TRBV6-1; TRBD1 agrees at 8 bases. J was trimmed by 4 bases and V by 1 base; bases with no gene match: 0. The CDR3 totals 14 residues. CDR1 and CDR2 (germline): MNHNS, SASEGT. CDR3 bases: TGTGCCAGCAGTGAAGGGACAGGGGGAAACACCATATATTTT. Its translation: CASSEGTGGNTIYF.

V gene TRBV11-1 combines with J gene TRBJ2-7, with 10 bases aligning to TRBD2. CDR1 is SGHAT, CDR2 FQDESV, per germline (reference sequence). The CDR3 contains 16 residues. V shed 5 bases and J 2 bases; nucleotides not matched to a gene: 9. For the CDR3, the DNA is TGTGCCAGCAGCGCACAGCGGGAGGGCCGTGCCTACGAGCAGTACTTC. This codes for CASSAQREGRAYEQYF.

This chain connects TRBV28 to TRBJ2-1; no reliable D call. V lost 4 bases, J lost 6 bases, and 1 base lay in between. Germline V CDR1 and CDR2: MDHEN, SYDVKM. The CDR3 extends over 10 amino acids. CDR3 sequence: CASSSNEQFF. DNA of the CDR3: TGTGCCAGCAGTTCCAATGAGCAGTTCTTC.

This clone was seen ten or more times. V and J are TRBV14 and TRBJ2-3; TRBD2 is a possible D gene (6 bases). The ends were cut back, 2 bases at V and 6 bases at J, with 9 bases in the middle. CDR1 is SGHDN and CDR2 is FVKESK in the germline V gene. The CDR3 loop spans 13 amino acids. The CDR3 loop reads CASSQSGRDTQYF. CDR3 bases: TGTGCCAGCAGCCAATCGGGGAGGGATACGCAGTATTTT.

This clone was counted ten times or more. Other nucleotide sequences from this sample produce the same CDR3. V and J are TRBV10-2 and TRBJ2-1; 9 positions match TRBD2. This CDR3 comprises 14 residues. Germline CDR1 is WSHSY and CDR2 is SAAADI. In DNA, the CDR3 is TGCGCGGCGAAGGCGGGAGGGCCCTCGAATGAGCAGTTCTTC. The encoded protein is CAAKAGGPSNEQFF.